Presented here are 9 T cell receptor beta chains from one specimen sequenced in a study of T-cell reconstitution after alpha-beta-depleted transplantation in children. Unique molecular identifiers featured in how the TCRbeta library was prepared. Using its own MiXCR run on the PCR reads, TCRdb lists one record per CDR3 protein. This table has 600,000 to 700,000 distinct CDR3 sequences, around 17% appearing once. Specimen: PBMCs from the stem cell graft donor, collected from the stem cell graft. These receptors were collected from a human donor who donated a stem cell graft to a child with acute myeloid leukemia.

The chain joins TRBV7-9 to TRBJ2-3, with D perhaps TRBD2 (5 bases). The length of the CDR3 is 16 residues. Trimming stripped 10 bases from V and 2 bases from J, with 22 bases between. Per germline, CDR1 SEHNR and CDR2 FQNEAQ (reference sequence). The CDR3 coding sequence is TGTGCCATGGGCTTCGGGGTAAGGTGGTCCACAGATACGCAGTATTTT. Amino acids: CAMGFGVRWSTDTQYF.

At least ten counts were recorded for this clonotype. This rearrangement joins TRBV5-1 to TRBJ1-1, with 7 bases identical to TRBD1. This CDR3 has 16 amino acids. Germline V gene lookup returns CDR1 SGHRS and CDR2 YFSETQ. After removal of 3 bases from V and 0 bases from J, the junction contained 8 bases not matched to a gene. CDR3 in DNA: TGCGCCAGCAGCTCCATTACGGGACAGATGAACACTGAAGCTTTCTTT. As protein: CASSSITGQMNTEAFF.

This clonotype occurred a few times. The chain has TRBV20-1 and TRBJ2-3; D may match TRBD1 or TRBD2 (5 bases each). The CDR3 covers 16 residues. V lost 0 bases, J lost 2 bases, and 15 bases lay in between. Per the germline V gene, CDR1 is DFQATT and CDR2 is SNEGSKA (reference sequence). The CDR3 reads CSAREIGAGNTDTQYF. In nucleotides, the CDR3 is TGCAGTGCTAGAGAGATAGGGGCCGGGAACACAGATACGCAGTATTTT.

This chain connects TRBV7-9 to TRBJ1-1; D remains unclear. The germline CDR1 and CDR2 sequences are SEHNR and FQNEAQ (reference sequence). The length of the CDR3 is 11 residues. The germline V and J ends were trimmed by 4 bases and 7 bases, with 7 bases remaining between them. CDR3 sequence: CASSSGDEAFF. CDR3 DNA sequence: TGTGCCAGCAGCTCGGGTGATGAAGCTTTCTTT.

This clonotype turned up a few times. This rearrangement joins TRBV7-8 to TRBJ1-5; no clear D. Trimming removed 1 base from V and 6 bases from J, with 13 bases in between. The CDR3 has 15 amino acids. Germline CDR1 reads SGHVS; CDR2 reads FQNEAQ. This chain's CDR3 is CASSLVAGLGQPQHF. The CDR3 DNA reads TGTGCCAGCAGCTTAGTTGCGGGATTGGGTCAGCCCCAGCATTTT. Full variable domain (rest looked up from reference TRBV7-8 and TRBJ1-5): GAGVSQSPRYKVAKRGQDVALRCDPISGHVSLFWYQQALGQGPEFLTYFQNEAQLDKSGLPSDRFFAERPEGSVSTLKIQRTQQEDSAVYLCASSLVAGLGQPQHFGDGTRLSIL.

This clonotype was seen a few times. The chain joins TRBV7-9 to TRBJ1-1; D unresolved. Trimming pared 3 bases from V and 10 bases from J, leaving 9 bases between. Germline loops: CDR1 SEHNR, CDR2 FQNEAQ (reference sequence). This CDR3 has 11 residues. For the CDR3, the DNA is TGTGCCAGCAGCTTTGAGGAGGGAGCTTTCTTT. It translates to CASSFEEGAFF.

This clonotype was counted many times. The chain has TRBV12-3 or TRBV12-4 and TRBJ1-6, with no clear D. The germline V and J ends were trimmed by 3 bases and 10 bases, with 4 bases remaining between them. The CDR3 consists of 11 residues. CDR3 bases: TGTGCCAGCAGTTTCGCCTCACCCCTCCACTTT. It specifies CASSFASPLHF.

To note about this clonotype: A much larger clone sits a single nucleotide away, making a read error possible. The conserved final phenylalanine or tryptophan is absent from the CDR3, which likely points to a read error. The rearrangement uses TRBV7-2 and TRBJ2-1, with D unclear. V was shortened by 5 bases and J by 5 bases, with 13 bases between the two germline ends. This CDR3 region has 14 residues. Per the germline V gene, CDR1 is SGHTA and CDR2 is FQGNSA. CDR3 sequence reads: CASSPLDINNEQFV. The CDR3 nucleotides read TGTGCCAGCAGCCCTCTCGACATCAACAATGAGCAGTTCGTC.

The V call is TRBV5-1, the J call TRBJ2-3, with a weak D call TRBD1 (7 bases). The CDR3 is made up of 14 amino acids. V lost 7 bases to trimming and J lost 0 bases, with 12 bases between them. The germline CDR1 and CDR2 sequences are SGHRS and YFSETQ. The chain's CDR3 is CASGGTESTDTQYF. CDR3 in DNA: TGCGCCAGCGGGGGGACAGAGAGCACAGATACGCAGTATTTT. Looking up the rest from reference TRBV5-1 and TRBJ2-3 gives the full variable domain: KAGVTQTPRYLIKTRGQQVTLSCSPISGHRSVSWYQQTPGQGLQFLFEYFSETQRNKGNFPGRFSGRQFSNSRSEMNVSTLELGDSALYLCASGGTESTDTQYFGPGTRLTVL.